What follows are 32 T cell receptor beta chains derived from one specimen sequenced in a study of patients and donors after allogeneic stem cell transplantation. TCRdb ran MiXCR on the RT-PCR reads and lists one entry per CDR3 protein. The data hold about 200,000 distinct CDR3 sequences, with more than 35% observed a single time. The sample consisted of blood, either unsorted or a sorted T cell fraction (not recorded which). All receptors come from a human donor who was either an allogeneic HSCT recipient or a stem cell or donor lymphocyte infusion donor (not recorded which). It is not recorded whose cells these are; they may come from a transplant donor.

This clonotype occurred a few times. The CDR3 bases are TGCAGTGCTACCAGGGGGGGGTCGCAGGATGAGCAGTTCTTC. It codes for CSATRGGSQDEQFF. This chain links TRBV20-1 with TRBJ2-1; the D call may be TRBD1 or TRBD2 (7 bases each). Trimming left V 4 bases short and J 8 bases short, with 18 bases between. The CDR3 is made up of 14 amino acids. The germline CDR1 and CDR2 sequences are DFQATT and SNEGSKA (reference sequence).

This chain uses TRBV5-1 with TRBJ2-1; TRBD2 aligns across 7 bases. Germline-derived CDR1 and CDR2 are SGHRS and YFSETQ. The CDR3 is 15 residues long. Trimming at V came to 4 bases and at J to 5 bases, leaving 9 bases not matched to a gene. The chain's CDR3 is CASSVGLDDHNEQFF. The CDR3 coding sequence is TGCGCCAGCAGCGTTGGACTAGACGATCACAATGAGCAGTTCTTC.

The J gene is TRBJ1-2, the V gene TRBV12-3 or TRBV12-4; no clear D. This CDR3 region has 15 residues. Trimming took off 6 bases at V and 5 bases at J, with 19 bases between the two ends. The CDR3 nucleotides are TGTGCCAGCAGCCCCGACCCGACGGGAACATATGGCTACACCTTC. It is translated as CASSPDPTGTYGYTF.

In this sample, this clonotype turned up a few times. The CDR3 region has the DNA TGCAGTGCTTCACAGGGGGTCCGAAATGAAAAACTGTTTTTT. Its translation is CSASQGVRNEKLFF. V usage is TRBV20-1 and J usage is TRBJ1-4, with 8 bases aligning to TRBD1. CDR3 size: 14 residues. Germline CDR1 and CDR2: DFQATT and SNEGSKA (reference sequence). Trimming removed 5 bases from V and 5 bases from J; junction bases left unmatched: 7.

This clonotype occurred a few times. The rearrangement joins TRBV20-1 to TRBJ1-5; D gene unclear. The V end lost 6 bases, the J end lost 1 base, and 13 bases lay between the germline ends. This CDR3 spans 14 amino acids. Germline CDR1 is DFQATT and CDR2 is SNEGSKA (reference sequence). The DNA for the CDR3 is TGCAGTGCCCTTGCCGGGGAGAGCAATCAGCCCCAGCATTTT. This encodes CSALAGESNQPQHF.

The chain combines TRBV15 with TRBJ2-5, with D perhaps matching TRBD1 (6 bases). The germline V gene has CDR1 LNHNV and CDR2 YYDKDF (reference sequence). V lost 2 bases to trimming and J lost 2 bases, with 15 bases between them. This CDR3 is 16 amino acids long. CDR3 bases: TGTGCCACCAGCAGACCTCTGCTGGACAGACAAGAGACCCAGTACTTC. It is translated as CATSRPLLDRQETQYF.

This clonotype was detected a few times. The chain joins TRBV3-1 to TRBJ1-1; D remains ambiguous. Germline V gene sequence: CDR1 LGHDT, CDR2 YNNKEL (reference sequence). This CDR3 has 14 amino acids. V shed 1 base and J shed 1 base, with 7 bases lying between them. The CDR3 nucleotides read TGTGCCAGCAGCCAAGGGACGCAGAACACTGAAGCTTTCTTT. Its translation: CASSQGTQNTEAFF.

The rearrangement links TRBV28 to TRBJ1-1; D unresolved. V lost 10 bases, J lost 5 bases, and 14 bases lay in between. The CDR3 covers 12 residues. CDR1 is MDHEN and CDR2 is SYDVKM in the germline V gene. CDR3 sequence reads: CATTSGGTEAFF. The CDR3 DNA is TGTGCCACCACGTCGGGCGGGACTGAAGCTTTCTTT.

The genes are TRBV6-2 or TRBV6-3 and TRBJ2-1; D is possibly TRBD2 (7 bases). CDR1 is MNHEY and CDR2 is SVGEGT in the germline V gene. V lost 2 bases and J lost 5, with 16 bases in between. The CDR3 runs to 16 residues. The CDR3 sequence is CASSYLVGGANNEQFF. The CDR3 DNA reads TGTGCCAGCAGTTACCTGGTAGGGGGGGCCAACAATGAGCAGTTCTTC.

The CDR3 nucleotides read TGCAGCGGGAAGACTAGCGGGCTTACTACGCAGTATTTT. Translating it yields CSGKTSGLTTQYF. V gene TRBV29-1 combines with J gene TRBJ2-3; 10 positions match TRBD2. From germline, CDR1 is SQVTM and CDR2 ANQGSEA. J gave up 8 bases and V 7 bases, and 9 bases lay outside the gene matches. This CDR3 is built from 13 residues.

CDR3: CASSWDRHTEAFF. In DNA form, the CDR3 reads TGCGCCAGCAGCTGGGACAGACACACTGAAGCTTTCTTT. This rearrangement joins TRBV5-1 to TRBJ1-1; 7 bases map to TRBD1. Germline V lookup: CDR1 SGHRS, CDR2 YFSETQ. CDR3 length: 13 residues. V gave up 3 bases and J gave up 3 bases; unmatched junction bases: 2.

V and J are TRBV5-1 and TRBJ1-4; D uncertain. Trimming removed 4 bases at V and 0 bases at J, with 13 bases between. The germline V gene encodes CDR1 SGHRS and CDR2 YFSETQ. The CDR3 covers 16 residues. The CDR3 nucleotides read TGCGCCAGCAGCCTGGACCCGGGCTCAACTAATGAAAAACTGTTTTTT. This translates into CASSLDPGSTNEKLFF.

This clonotype came up many times. This rearrangement joins TRBV7-2 to TRBJ2-7; TRBD2 is a possible D gene (6 bases). The V gene lost 5 bases and the J gene lost 1 base, with 15 bases spanning the gap. The CDR3 is 15 amino acids. Germline assignment: CDR1 SGHTA and CDR2 FQGNSA. The CDR3 coding sequence is TGTGCCAGCAGCGAGCCGGCGGGGCTTTCCTACGAGCAGTACTTC. Its translation: CASSEPAGLSYEQYF.

This clonotype was seen only a few times. The chain combines TRBV29-1 with TRBJ2-1; the match to TRBD1 covers 7 bases. This CDR3 is 14 amino acids long. Germline V gene sequence: CDR1 SQVTM, CDR2 ANQGSEA. Trimming removed 3 bases from V and 7 bases from J; junction bases left unmatched: 9. This CDR3 is CSVDPGQRSNEQFF. CDR3 DNA: TGCAGCGTTGATCCGGGACAGCGATCTAATGAGCAGTTCTTC.

The CDR3 sequence: CASSLGGGRRNTEAFF. CDR3 DNA: TGCGCCAGCAGCTTGGGGGGCGGACGGCGGAACACTGAAGCTTTCTTT. This sequence joins TRBV5-1 and TRBJ1-1, with D tentatively TRBD1 (5 bases). The germline V gene encodes CDR1 SGHRS and CDR2 YFSETQ. The CDR3 totals 16 residues. The V end was cut by 0 bases, the J end by 1 base, with 13 bases between. Looking up the rest from reference TRBV5-1 and TRBJ1-1 gives the full variable domain: KAGVTQTPRYLIKTRGQQVTLSCSPISGHRSVSWYQQTPGQGLQFLFEYFSETQRNKGNFPGRFSGRQFSNSRSEMNVSTLELGDSALYLCASSLGGGRRNTEAFFGQGTRLTVV.

The chain couples TRBV5-1 to TRBJ2-1; D uncertain. Germline lookup yields CDR1 SGHRS and CDR2 YFSETQ. The CDR3 totals 11 residues. Trimming stripped 0 bases from V and 7 bases from J, with 2 bases between. The CDR3 loop reads CASSLGNEQFF. CDR3 in DNA: TGCGCCAGCAGCTTGGGGAATGAGCAGTTCTTC.

This clonotype was detected a few times. The chain couples TRBV7-8 to TRBJ2-2, with a tentative D call TRBD1 (5 bases). This CDR3 is 15 amino acids long. Trimming cost V 5 bases and J 2 bases, with 12 bases left between them. The germline V gene has CDR1 SGHVS and CDR2 FQNEAQ. The CDR3 sequence: CASSLLQGNTGELFF. The CDR3 DNA reads TGTGCCAGCAGCCTGCTGCAGGGTAACACCGGGGAGCTGTTTTTT.

The chain recombines TRBV7-9 with TRBJ2-1, with D possibly TRBD2 on 6 matching bases. V was clipped by 3 bases and J by 0 bases, with 9 bases between them. CDR3 length equals 15 residues. Germline V lookup: CDR1 SEHNR, CDR2 FQNEAQ (reference sequence). The CDR3 coding sequence is TGTGCCAGCAGCTTTGGGGGGAGCTCCTACAATGAGCAGTTCTTC. This translates into CASSFGGSSYNEQFF.

The chain links TRBV7-9 to TRBJ1-1; the match to TRBD1 covers 10 bases. Germline V gene data show CDR1 as SEHNR and CDR2 as FQNEAQ (reference sequence). The CDR3 runs 17 residues. V lost 6 bases, J lost 0 bases, and 10 bases stayed unmatched. In DNA, the CDR3 is TGTGCCAGCAGAGGACGGTTTGGGACAGGGGTGAACACTGAAGCTTTCTTT. It yields the protein CASRGRFGTGVNTEAFF.

V and J are TRBV12-3 or TRBV12-4 and TRBJ1-6; no clear D gene. The CDR3 loop spans 16 amino acids. The V and J ends lost 5 bases and 3 bases respectively, with 14 bases between them. The CDR3 bases are TGTGCCAGCAGTGTTGCCTCCGGGAACTATAATTCACCCCTCCACTTT. This encodes CASSVASGNYNSPLHF.

This clonotype has only a few counts. The rearrangement joins TRBV18 to TRBJ1-6; D may be TRBD1 (5 bases). The CDR3 consists of 14 residues. CDR1 is KGHSH and CDR2 is LQKENI in the germline V gene. V was trimmed by 5 bases and J by 7 bases, leaving 12 bases between them. CDR3 protein: CASSSRDDNSPLHF. CDR3 in DNA: TGTGCCAGCTCATCCCGGGACGACAATTCACCCCTCCACTTT.

The V call is TRBV12-3 or TRBV12-4, the J call TRBJ2-1; perhaps TRBD2 as D (5 bases). Trimming removed 8 bases from V and 0 bases from J, with 8 bases in between. This CDR3 region has 13 residues. The CDR3 loop reads CASRTDSYNEQFF. In DNA form, the CDR3 reads TGTGCCAGCCGGACTGACTCCTACAATGAGCAGTTCTTC.

This clonotype was counted between two and nine times. The chain joins TRBV7-9 to TRBJ1-1; D is uncertain. The V end lost 4 bases, the J end lost 1 base, and 13 bases lay between the germline ends. This CDR3 has 15 amino acids. CDR1 is SEHNR, CDR2 FQNEAQ, per germline (reference sequence). CDR3 bases: TGTGCCAGCAGCTCTGGCCCGAGGACGAACACTGAAGCTTTCTTT. Protein product: CASSSGPRTNTEAFF.

CDR3 residues: CASSPDPGQRNQPQHF. The CDR3 nucleotides read TGTGCCAGCAGCCCAGACCCCGGACAACGCAATCAGCCCCAGCATTTT. The rearrangement uses TRBV28 and TRBJ1-5; maybe TRBD1 (5 bases). Germline loops: CDR1 MDHEN, CDR2 SYDVKM. Trimming took 6 bases from V and 2 from J, leaving 17 bases between them. The CDR3 extends over 16 amino acids.

V gene TRBV28 combines with J gene TRBJ2-3; D not resolved. V shed 8 bases and J shed 2 bases, with 14 bases lying between them. Germline V lookup: CDR1 MDHEN, CDR2 SYDVKM. This CDR3 has 14 residues. Here the CDR3 DNA reads TGTGCCAGCGAAGAAAGGAACCCCACAGATACGCAGTATTTT. This translates into CASEERNPTDTQYF.

This clonotype was found once. The DNA of the CDR3 is TGTGCCAGCAGGAAAGGGGCAGGAGGATACAATGAGCAGTTCTTC. Translation gives CASRKGAGGYNEQFF. The chain uses TRBV27 and TRBJ2-1; D is possibly TRBD1 or TRBD2 (5 bases each). CDR3 length equals 15 residues. Germline CDR1 MNHEY, CDR2 SMNVEV (reference sequence). V lost 6 bases to trimming and J lost 4 bases, with 16 bases between them.

The DNA for the CDR3 is TGTGCCAGCAGCTTAGGCCGGTTAAATTCACCCCTCCACTTT. This encodes CASSLGRLNSPLHF. This chain links TRBV7-8 with TRBJ1-6; D is unclear. CDR1 and CDR2 (germline): SGHVS, FQNEAQ. This CDR3 contains 14 residues. V lost 1 base and J lost 7, with 8 bases in between.

V usage is TRBV4-2 and J usage is TRBJ2-5; 9 nucleotides align to TRBD2. CDR3 size: 16 residues. With V trimmed by 1 base and J by 5 bases, 8 bases remained unmatched. CDR1 and CDR2 (germline): LGHNA, YNFKEQ. CDR3 sequence: CASSQVKVAGEETQYF. In nucleotides, the CDR3 is TGTGCCAGCAGCCAAGTGAAGGTAGCGGGGGAGGAGACCCAGTACTTC.

This sequence joins TRBV7-3 and TRBJ2-6; D might be TRBD1 or TRBD2, each matching 5 bases. This CDR3 comprises 18 residues. V lost 0 bases to trimming and J lost 0 bases, with 12 bases between them. From germline, CDR1 is SGHTA and CDR2 FQGTGA. The CDR3 reads CASSLTGVLFSGANVLTF. CDR3 sequence (DNA): TGTGCCAGCAGCTTAACGGGGGTGTTATTCTCTGGGGCCAACGTCCTGACTTTC.

As regards this clonotype: Mismatch with germline at one junction end may stem from a read error. V is TRBV7-9 and J is TRBJ2-5, with TRBD2 identical over 11 bases. Germline V lookup: CDR1 SEHNR, CDR2 FQNEAQ (reference sequence). The CDR3 sequence is 15 residues long. CDR3 sequence: CASSVAGGWQETQYF. CDR3 bases: TGTGCCAGCAGCGTAGCGGGGGGGTGGCAAGAGACCCAGTACTTC.

This clonotype was seen only a few times. This rearrangement joins TRBV18 to TRBJ2-5; the D gene is possibly TRBD1 (6 bases). This CDR3 has 18 amino acids. The germline CDR1 and CDR2 sequences are KGHSH and LQKENI. Deletions cut 0 bases from V and 1 base from J, with 18 bases between. This chain's CDR3 is CASSPPLGWRTVQETQYF. The CDR3 DNA is TGTGCCAGCTCACCACCTCTTGGGTGGCGGACAGTCCAAGAGACCCAGTACTTC.

V gene TRBV5-8 combines with J gene TRBJ2-3; unclear D gene. Trimming left V 2 bases short and J 3 bases short, with 19 bases between. Germline V gives CDR1 SGHTS, CDR2 YDEGEE. This CDR3 comprises 17 residues. The CDR3, as DNA: TGTGCCAGCAGCTTAGTCCTCCTGGGTAGGCGGACAGATACGCAGTATTTT. Its protein is CASSLVLLGRRTDTQYF.